Listed here are 28 T cell receptor beta chains from one sample, sequenced in a study of blood T cell repertoires in COVID-19. Profiling relied on immunoSEQ multiplex PCR, and the TCRdb table lists in-frame clones only, not all of them. This sample has about 270,000 clones, with 91% found just once. Sequencing used peripheral blood. The receptors derive from a person aged 18-30 years with COVID-19, enrolled during active disease.

V is TRBV5-4 and J is TRBJ2-6, with D possibly TRBD1 on 5 matching bases. This CDR3 region has 17 residues. V lost 4 bases and J lost 0, with 14 bases in between. Germline V gives CDR1 SGHNT, CDR2 YYREEE (reference sequence). CDR3 sequence reads: CASSGVGVLSGANVLTF. The CDR3, as DNA: TGTGCCAGCAGCGGGGTAGGGGTCCTCTCTGGGGCCAACGTCCTGACTTTC.

This chain joins TRBV7-6 and TRBJ2-1; possibly TRBD1 for D (6 bases). Germline CDR1 and CDR2: SGHVS and FNYEAQ. The CDR3 consists of 15 residues. V lost 6 bases to trimming and J lost 9 bases, with 21 bases between them. CDR3 protein: CASSPTRGIGIEQFF. In DNA form, the CDR3 reads TGTGCCAGCAGTCCGACGAGGGGGATCGGTATTGAGCAGTTCTTC.

This clone was detected only once. The V and J genes are TRBV5-1 and TRBJ2-7, with 8 bases lining up with TRBD1. There are 14 residues in the CDR3. Per germline, CDR1 SGHRS and CDR2 YFSETQ. Losses at the gene ends were 4 bases for V and 2 bases for J; bases not matched to a gene: 5. Here the CDR3 DNA reads TGCGCCAGCAGCGAGAACAGGGGGGCCTACGAGCAGTACTTC. This gives the protein CASSENRGAYEQYF.

The chain combines TRBV6-5 with TRBJ1-5; TRBD1 is a possible D gene (6 bases). From germline, CDR1 is MNHEY and CDR2 SVGAGI. The CDR3 runs to 15 residues. V was clipped by 4 bases and J by 10 bases, with 20 bases between them. CDR3 amino acids: CASSSRGGDNRPQHF. The CDR3 DNA reads TGTGCCAGCAGTTCCCGAGGGGGGGATAATCGCCCCCAGCATTTT.

V gene TRBV3-1 (or the pseudogene TRBV3-2) combines with J gene TRBJ1-6; D is unresolved. CDR1 is LGHDT, CDR2 YNNKEL, per germline (reference sequence). The CDR3 totals 15 residues. V was cut by 1 base and J by 6 bases, with 10 bases left in between. CDR3 in DNA: TGTGCCAGCAGCCAAGGTTTCGGGATTAATTCACCCCTCCACTTT. Its translation: CASSQGFGINSPLHF.

This clone has only a few counts. The chain carries TRBV7-2 and TRBJ1-1; D unresolved. Trimming removed 3 bases at V and 8 bases at J, with 13 bases between. This CDR3 spans 13 amino acids. CDR1 and CDR2 (germline): SGHTA, FQGNSA. CDR3 amino acids: CASSFGEIGEAFF. CDR3 coding DNA: TGTGCCAGCAGCTTCGGTGAGATCGGGGAAGCTTTCTTT.

The chain has TRBV2 and TRBJ2-5; D is unresolved. Germline V lookup: CDR1 SNHLY, CDR2 FYNNEI. The CDR3 consists of 13 residues. V dropped 5 bases and J dropped 1 base, with 8 bases sitting between them. CDR3 protein: CASSSQIQETQYF. In DNA, the CDR3 is TGTGCCAGCAGTAGTCAGATCCAAGAGACCCAGTACTTC.

J is TRBJ2-7 and V is TRBV5-6, with a tentative D call TRBD1 (6 bases). Trimming removed 5 bases at V and 2 bases at J, with 14 bases between. Germline CDR1 reads SGHDT; CDR2 reads YYEEEE. There are 14 residues in the CDR3. This CDR3 reads CASSFLDSPYEQYF. The CDR3 DNA reads TGTGCCAGCAGTTTTCTGGACAGCCCCTACGAGCAGTACTTC.

The chain carries TRBV4-1 and TRBJ2-7, with 7 bases matching TRBD1. There are 15 residues in the CDR3. V was clipped by 4 bases and J by 6 bases; unmatched bases: 12. Germline V gene sequence: CDR1 MGHRA, CDR2 YSYEKL. CDR3 DNA sequence: TGCGCCAGCAGCCCCTCGACCCAGGGGGTTTCCGAGCAGTACTTC. This encodes CASSPSTQGVSEQYF.

This chain uses TRBV28 with TRBJ2-2, with 10 bases aligning to TRBD2. The germline V gene has CDR1 MDHEN and CDR2 SYDVKM. The CDR3 loop spans 17 amino acids. The J segment lost 6 bases and the V segment lost 6 bases, leaving 13 bases of the junction unmatched. The CDR3: CASSRDPSGRVAGELFF. CDR3 nucleotide sequence: TGTGCCAGCAGCCGTGACCCCAGCGGGAGGGTCGCCGGGGAGCTGTTTTTT.

V usage is TRBV2 and J usage is TRBJ2-5; 9 nucleotides match TRBD1. There are 12 residues in the CDR3. Germline V gene data show CDR1 as SNHLY and CDR2 as FYNNEI. The CDR3 reads CAVGTGKETQYF. The CDR3 DNA reads TGTGCAGTTGGGACAGGGAAGGAGACCCAGTACTTC.

The CDR3 reads CASSPGQGASFGQPQHF. DNA for the CDR3: TGTGCCAGCAGTCCAGGACAGGGGGCAAGTTTCGGTCAGCCCCAGCATTTT. The chain is built from TRBV6-6 and TRBJ1-5; TRBD1 matches at 11 bases. The length of the CDR3 is 17 residues. Germline CDR1 and CDR2: MNHNY and SVGAGI (reference sequence). The V and J ends lost 5 bases and 6 bases, in that order; junction bases with no gene match: 12.

The chain couples TRBV4-1 to TRBJ2-7; D is undetermined. Germline V CDR1 and CDR2: MGHRA, YSYEKL. Trimming left V 5 bases short and J 4 bases short, with 12 bases between. CDR3 length equals 13 residues. CDR3 coding DNA: TGCGCCAGCAGCGCATTTTCCGGTTACGAGCAGTACTTC. Its protein is CASSAFSGYEQYF.

This clone appeared once. The chain recombines TRBV2 with TRBJ2-4, with TRBD1 as a possible D gene (5 bases). The germline CDR1 and CDR2 sequences are SNHLY and FYNNEI. Trimming removed 6 bases from V and 0 bases from J, with 9 bases in between. The CDR3 is 14 residues long. The CDR3 is CASRDIQAKNIQYF. In DNA, the CDR3 is TGTGCCAGCAGGGACATACAAGCCAAAAACATTCAGTACTTC.

The chain employs TRBV3-1 (or the pseudogene TRBV3-2) and TRBJ2-1; TRBD2 matches at 12 bases. Per the germline V gene, CDR1 is LGHDT and CDR2 is YNNKEL (reference sequence). This CDR3 comprises 15 residues. J was trimmed by 6 bases and V by 4 bases; bases with no gene match: 4. The CDR3 protein is CASSPPGLAGNEQFF. CDR3 in DNA: TGTGCCAGCAGCCCCCCGGGACTAGCGGGCAATGAGCAGTTCTTC.

The gene calls are TRBV5-1 and TRBJ2-3, with D tentatively TRBD2 (6 bases). The CDR3 consists of 15 residues. The V end lost 5 bases, the J end lost 0 bases, and 13 bases lay between the germline ends. Germline V lookup: CDR1 SGHRS, CDR2 YFSETQ. In DNA, the CDR3 is TGCGCCAGCAGTGGGGGTGCGGGAAGCACAGATACGCAGTATTTT. As protein: CASSGGAGSTDTQYF.

This clone appeared once. V usage is TRBV2 and J usage is TRBJ1-2; 9 nucleotides agree with TRBD1. The J segment lost 8 bases and the V segment lost 9 bases, leaving 10 bases of the junction unmatched. Germline CDR1 and CDR2: SNHLY and FYNNEI. The CDR3 extends over 13 amino acids. CDR3 sequence (DNA): TGTGCCAGTGAACAGGGGGCCCGGAGCGGCTACACCTTC. This translates into CASEQGARSGYTF.

On this clone itself: Germline and junction disagree at one end, which may indicate a read error. The chain has TRBV3-1 (or the pseudogene TRBV3-2) and TRBJ2-3; 8 positions agree with TRBD1. CDR1 and CDR2 from the germline V gene are LGHDT and YNNKEL (reference sequence). This CDR3 region has 14 residues. The CDR3 sequence: CASSPTGGTGTQYF. CDR3 sequence (DNA): TGTGCCAGCAGCCCGACTGGGGGGACAGGTACGCAGTATTTT.

The chain carries TRBV7-8 and TRBJ2-4; TRBD2 matches at 8 bases. The germline CDR1 and CDR2 sequences are SGHVS and FQNEAQ. Trimming at V came to 2 bases and at J to 4 bases, leaving 10 bases not matched to a gene. The CDR3 length is 17 residues. The CDR3 here is CASSLSRPSGQKNIQYF. The CDR3 DNA follows: TGTGCCAGCAGCTTAAGTCGCCCTAGCGGGCAGAAAAACATTCAGTACTTC.

The genes are TRBV6-5 and TRBJ1-2; 7 bases line up with TRBD1. The CDR3 loop spans 12 amino acids. CDR1 is MNHEY and CDR2 is SVGAGI in the germline V gene. Trimming cost V 6 bases and J 8 bases; bases outside gene matches: 6. DNA for the CDR3: TGTGCCAGCAGCTTACAGGGGCGAGGCTACACCTTC. Its protein product is CASSLQGRGYTF.

The chain links TRBV24-1 to TRBJ2-3; 9 positions match TRBD2. V shed 8 bases and J 1 base; nucleotides not matched to a gene: 6. This CDR3 contains 15 residues. Germline lookup yields CDR1 KGHDR and CDR2 SFDVKD. The CDR3: CATNKGGGGTDTQYF. The CDR3 coding sequence is TGTGCCACCAACAAGGGCGGGGGGGGCACAGATACGCAGTATTTT.

The chain links TRBV6-6 to TRBJ1-2, with D maybe TRBD1 (5 bases). Per germline, CDR1 MNHNY and CDR2 SVGAGI (reference sequence). The CDR3 contains 15 residues. V was trimmed by 6 bases and J by 4 bases, leaving 18 bases between them. CDR3 sequence reads: CASSPTGGRLYGYTF. The CDR3 DNA reads TGTGCCAGCAGCCCTACAGGCGGACGCCTCTATGGCTACACCTTC.

The chain couples TRBV14 to TRBJ2-2; D remains unclear. Trimming took off 2 bases at V and 1 base at J, with 2 bases between the two ends. Germline V gene lookup returns CDR1 SGHDN and CDR2 FVKESK. The CDR3 runs 13 residues. CDR3 residues: CASSQQNTGELFF. CDR3 DNA sequence: TGTGCCAGCAGCCAACAGAACACCGGGGAGCTGTTTTTT. The full variable domain, its missing parts supplied by reference TRBV14 and TRBJ2-2, is EAGVTQFPSHSVIEKGQTVTLRCDPISGHDNLYWYRRVMGKEIKFLLHFVKESKQDESGMPNNRFLAERTGGTYSTLKVQPAELEDSGVYFCASSQQNTGELFFGEGSRLTVL.

This clone was seen only a few times. The chain is built from TRBV11-3 and TRBJ2-2; unclear D gene. Trimming removed 4 bases from V and 4 bases from J, with 10 bases in between. This CDR3 is 14 amino acids long. CDR1 is SGHNT and CDR2 is YENEEA in the germline V gene. CDR3 loop: CASSSPTGTGELFF. The DNA of the CDR3 is TGTGCCAGCAGCTCCCCAACTGGCACCGGGGAGCTGTTTTTT.

In DNA form, the CDR3 reads TGCGCCAGCAGCCAAGAGAAGGACAGGGTACAAAACAATGAGCAGTTCTTC. Protein product: CASSQEKDRVQNNEQFF. The chain recombines TRBV4-1 with TRBJ2-1; 8 positions match TRBD1. V gave up 0 bases and J gave up 5 bases; unmatched junction bases: 9. This CDR3 spans 17 amino acids. Germline V gene data show CDR1 as MGHRA and CDR2 as YSYEKL.

The rearrangement links TRBV2 to TRBJ1-2; perhaps TRBD1 as D (6 bases). This CDR3 contains 17 residues. With 0 bases removed from V and 5 bases from J, the gap between germline ends came to 19 bases. Germline assignment: CDR1 SNHLY and CDR2 FYNNEI. CDR3 sequence: CASSEARGGRVDYGYTF. The DNA for the CDR3 is TGTGCCAGCAGTGAAGCCCGGGGGGGCAGGGTGGATTATGGCTACACCTTC.

This clone appeared a single time. The chain employs TRBV14 and TRBJ1-5; 8 positions match TRBD1. This CDR3 contains 16 residues. Germline V gene data show CDR1 as SGHDN and CDR2 as FVKESK. V was clipped by 1 base and J by 6 bases; unmatched bases: 8. The CDR3 DNA follows: TGTGCCAGCAGCCAAGGGGGGTCAGGGGGCGGTCAGCCCCAGCATTTT. It specifies CASSQGGSGGGQPQHF. The variable domain in full, with the rest retrieved from reference TRBV14 and TRBJ1-5, is EAGVTQFPSHSVIEKGQTVTLRCDPISGHDNLYWYRRVMGKEIKFLLHFVKESKQDESGMPNNRFLAERTGGTYSTLKVQPAELEDSGVYFCASSQGGSGGGQPQHFGDGTRLSIL.

The J gene is TRBJ2-7, the V gene TRBV15, with a weak D call TRBD2 (6 bases). V was pared by 0 bases and J by 2 bases, with 11 bases between. The CDR3 spans 15 residues. The germline gives CDR1 LNHNV, CDR2 YYDKDF (reference sequence). The CDR3 DNA reads TGTGCCACCAGCAGAGATCGAGCGGGCGCCTACGAGCAGTACTTC. This codes for CATSRDRAGAYEQYF.